The 17 T cell receptor beta chains given below trace back to one sample, sequenced in a study of CD8 T cells in ankylosing spondylitis. TCRdb analysed the 5' RACE reads with MiXCR anew, one entry per CDR3 protein. This table holds about 64,000 distinct CDR3 sequences, around 6.5% found once. The sample comprised synovial fluid, either unsorted or a sorted T cell fraction (not recorded which). The receptors derive from a male donor with ankylosing spondylitis.

This clonotype was seen ten or more times. The chain carries TRBV2 and TRBJ2-7; D is undetermined. Germline CDR1 is SNHLY and CDR2 is FYNNEI. The CDR3 runs 11 residues. Trimming shortened V by 4 bases and J by 3 bases, and 4 bases separated the two germline ends. CDR3 sequence reads: CASSVRYEQYF. The CDR3 DNA reads TGTGCCAGCAGTGTCCGCTACGAGCAGTACTTC.

This chain uses TRBV25-1 with TRBJ2-1; D is possibly TRBD2 (6 bases). Germline V gene data show CDR1 as MGHDK and CDR2 as SYGVNS. V shed 3 bases and J shed 3 bases, with 15 bases lying between them. The CDR3 is 16 amino acids. CDR3 bases: TGTGCCAGCAGTGACCCATTAGCGGCCGGCTACAATGAGCAGTTCTTC. Encoded protein: CASSDPLAAGYNEQFF.

V and J are TRBV20-1 and TRBJ1-1; 9 nucleotides agree with TRBD1. The CDR3 covers 16 residues. Germline lookup yields CDR1 DFQATT and CDR2 SNEGSKA (reference sequence). V gave up 4 bases and J gave up 3 bases; unmatched junction bases: 12. CDR3 region: CSAKDTGGVTYTEAFF. The CDR3 nucleotides read TGCAGTGCTAAAGATACAGGGGGCGTTACTTACACTGAAGCTTTCTTT.

This clonotype was seen a handful of times. V and J are TRBV5-5 and TRBJ1-1, with D possibly matching TRBD1 (6 bases). V lost 4 bases and J 6 bases, leaving 19 bases between the germline ends. The CDR3 extends over 15 amino acids. CDR1 and CDR2 (germline): SGHKS, YYEKEE (reference sequence). Written as DNA, the CDR3 is TGTGCCAGCAGCGGACTTGCGGGGGGCGGATCTGAAGCTTTCTTT. Translation: CASSGLAGGGSEAFF.

This clonotype was observed at least ten times. The V and J genes are TRBV7-6 and TRBJ2-3; 9 bases match TRBD2. This CDR3 has 16 residues. The germline V gene has CDR1 SGHVS and CDR2 FNYEAQ. Trimming cost V 2 bases and J 2 bases; bases outside gene matches: 5. CDR3 nucleotide sequence: TGTGCCAGCAGCTTAACGAGCGGGAGGCCCACAGATACGCAGTATTTT. Translating gives CASSLTSGRPTDTQYF. The full variable domain, completed using reference TRBV7-6 and TRBJ2-3, is GAGVSQSPRYKVTKRGQDVALRCDPISGHVSLYWYRQALGQGPEFLTYFNYEAQQDKSGLPNDRFSAERPEGSISTLTIQRTEQRDSAMYRCASSLTSGRPTDTQYFGPGTRLTVL.

This clonotype was recorded a few times. The V gene is TRBV18, the J gene TRBJ2-7; TRBD2 aligns across 11 bases. The CDR3 sequence is 15 residues long. Germline CDR1 KGHSH, CDR2 LQKENI. V lost 6 bases and J lost 3; bases outside the gene matches: 7. CDR3: CASSPTSGSVYEQYF. CDR3 bases: TGTGCCAGCTCCCCCACTAGCGGGAGTGTCTACGAGCAGTACTTC.

Ten or more counts support this clonotype. V is TRBV24-1 and J is TRBJ2-5, with a weak D call TRBD2 (5 bases). This CDR3 contains 13 residues. The V end was cut by 11 bases, the J end by 3 bases, with 15 bases between. The V gene's germline CDR1 is KGHDR and CDR2 SFDVKD. CDR3 residues: CAIRARGEETQYF. DNA of the CDR3: TGTGCCATCAGAGCTCGGGGTGAAGAGACCCAGTACTTC.

The gene calls are TRBV5-1 and TRBJ2-1; D may be TRBD1 (6 bases). This CDR3 has 15 amino acids. V was cut by 4 bases and J by 2 bases, with 13 bases left in between. Germline CDR1 SGHRS, CDR2 YFSETQ. For the CDR3, the DNA is TGCGCCAGCAGCGGGGACACGACAACCTACAATGAGCAGTTCTTC. Protein sequence: CASSGDTTTYNEQFF. Filled out from reference TRBV5-1 and TRBJ2-1, the complete variable domain reads KAGVTQTPRYLIKTRGQQVTLSCSPISGHRSVSWYQQTPGQGLQFLFEYFSETQRNKGNFPGRFSGRQFSNSRSEMNVSTLELGDSALYLCASSGDTTTYNEQFFGPGTRLTVL.

This clonotype was seen at least ten times. J is TRBJ2-5 and V is TRBV2; D is perhaps TRBD1 (6 bases). The CDR3 has 15 residues. Looked up from germline, CDR1 is SNHLY and CDR2 is FYNNEI. Deletions cut 7 bases from V and 4 bases from J, with 19 bases between. The CDR3 DNA reads TGTGCCAGCATTCGGACAGCTGCTACCATAGAGACCCAGTACTTC. It codes for CASIRTAATIETQYF.

In this sample, this clonotype turned up a few times. The V call is TRBV6-1, the J call TRBJ1-5; D unresolved. Trimming left V 10 bases short and J 2 bases short, with 12 bases between. CDR1 is MNHNS, CDR2 SASEGT, per germline. The CDR3 has 13 amino acids. CDR3 loop: CATSQERNQPQHF. CDR3 nucleotides: TGTGCCACCAGCCAGGAACGCAATCAGCCCCAGCATTTT.

The chain combines TRBV5-1 with TRBJ2-3; the D gene is possibly TRBD1 (6 bases). Germline CDR1 and CDR2: SGHRS and YFSETQ. CDR3 size: 15 residues. Trimming stripped 4 bases from V and 6 bases from J, with 18 bases between. The CDR3: CASSIQGGAGDTQYF. The CDR3 nucleotides are TGCGCCAGCAGCATACAGGGCGGTGCCGGGGATACGCAGTATTTT.

The chain employs TRBV10-3 and TRBJ2-6, with no clear D. This CDR3 contains 14 residues. CDR1 is ENHRY and CDR2 is SYGVKD in the germline V gene. Trimming left V 7 bases short and J 0 bases short, with 7 bases between. CDR3 nucleotides: TGTGCCATCAACGAAGGCTCTGGGGCCAACGTCCTGACTTTC. Its translation is CAINEGSGANVLTF.

The chain uses TRBV12-3 or TRBV12-4 and TRBJ2-7; D is tentatively TRBD1 or TRBD2 (5 bases each). Trimming cost V 1 base and J 2 bases, with 6 bases left between them. The CDR3 contains 13 residues. CDR3 sequence (DNA): TGTGCCAGCAGTTTAGGGGACCCCTACGAGCAGTACTTC. Translated: CASSLGDPYEQYF.

This clonotype has ten or more counts. CDR3 protein: CSVRDKGSPLHF. The CDR3 DNA reads TGCAGCGTGCGGGACAAGGGTTCACCCCTCCACTTT. This rearrangement joins TRBV29-1 to TRBJ1-6; TRBD1 is a possible D gene (6 bases). The V end was cut by 6 bases, the J end by 9 bases, with 12 bases between. This CDR3 has 12 residues. Germline CDR1 and CDR2: SQVTM and ANQGSEA.

In its sample, this clonotype was seen many times. The chain has TRBV29-1 and TRBJ2-1; 7 bases fit TRBD1. The CDR3 length is 13 residues. V shed 6 bases and J 4 bases; nucleotides not matched to a gene: 6. Germline loops: CDR1 SQVTM, CDR2 ANQGSEA. The CDR3 loop reads CSVDRETYNEQFF. The CDR3 nucleotides are TGCAGCGTCGACAGGGAAACTTACAATGAGCAGTTCTTC.

This clonotype was detected many times. The chain recombines TRBV10-2 with TRBJ2-1; maybe TRBD2 (5 bases). Trimming left V 7 bases short and J 8 bases short, with 9 bases between. CDR1 and CDR2 (germline): WSHSY, SAAADI. CDR3 length: 11 amino acids. CDR3 loop: CASTQRDEQFF. The CDR3 bases are TGCGCCAGCACCCAGAGGGATGAGCAGTTCTTC.

This clonotype was seen at least ten times. The chain employs TRBV6-1 and TRBJ1-2; tentatively, D is TRBD1 (5 bases). The V end lost 5 bases, the J end lost 4 bases, and 17 bases lay between the germline ends. CDR1 and CDR2 (germline): MNHNS, SASEGT. This CDR3 is 15 amino acids long. CDR3 amino acids: CASSRPGPLGYGYTF. In DNA form, the CDR3 reads TGTGCCAGCAGTCGTCCGGGACCCCTAGGCTATGGCTACACCTTC.